The 25 T cell receptor beta chains below all came from one sample that was sequenced in a study of PD-1 blockade in classical Hodgkin lymphoma. Assay: immunoSEQ multiplex PCR; the TCRdb copy retains only in-frame clones and omits some. The table lists around 30,000 clones, 80% to 90% of them singletons, with less than 0.25% in the top ten. Noted time point: newly diagnosed, previously untreated cHL patient sample. Out of thawed PBMCs, magnetic negative selection purified CD4+ T cells. Sequenced sample: CD4+ T cells from blood. The receptor set was obtained from a human donor with classical Hodgkin lymphoma.

This sequence joins TRBV29-1 and TRBJ1-4; D remains ambiguous. This CDR3 is built from 13 residues. Germline CDR1 reads SQVTM; CDR2 reads ANQGSEA. Trimming shortened V by 4 bases and J by 8 bases, and 14 bases separated the two germline ends. The CDR3 DNA reads as TGCAGCGTTGTCACCCTCAGTCGGGAAAAACTGTTTTTT. Its protein is CSVVTLSREKLFF.

The chain has TRBV6-6 and TRBJ2-6; unclear D gene. Germline V gene sequence: CDR1 MNHNY, CDR2 SVGAGI (reference sequence). This CDR3 region has 15 residues. Trimming left V 7 bases short and J 0 bases short, with 10 bases between. CDR3 in amino acids: CASKNNLSGANVLTF. The CDR3, as DNA: TGTGCCAGCAAGAATAACCTCTCTGGGGCCAACGTCCTGACTTTC.

The J gene is TRBJ1-5, the V gene TRBV6-6; weak D call: TRBD1 (6 bases). This CDR3 is 13 amino acids long. Deletions cut 5 bases from V and 6 bases from J, with 11 bases between. From germline, CDR1 is MNHNY and CDR2 SVGAGI (reference sequence). CDR3 DNA sequence: TGTGCCAGCAGTCGACAGGCGGGTCAGCCCCAGCATTTT. Translation gives CASSRQAGQPQHF.

The rearrangement uses TRBV5-1 and TRBJ1-6; 7 bases fit TRBD1. The germline gives CDR1 SGHRS, CDR2 YFSETQ. With V trimmed by 0 bases and J by 9 bases, 6 bases remained unmatched. This CDR3 is built from 15 residues. The CDR3 loop reads CASSLGQGVVSPLHF. Here the CDR3 DNA reads TGCGCCAGCAGCTTGGGGCAGGGGGTAGTTTCACCCCTCCACTTT. The full variable domain, its missing parts supplied by reference TRBV5-1 and TRBJ1-6, is KAGVTQTPRYLIKTRGQQVTLSCSPISGHRSVSWYQQTPGQGLQFLFEYFSETQRNKGNFPGRFSGRQFSNSRSEMNVSTLELGDSALYLCASSLGQGVVSPLHFGNGTRLTVT.

This chain joins TRBV30 and TRBJ1-1; D is unclear. Germline V gene lookup returns CDR1 GTSNPN and CDR2 SVGIG (reference sequence). V lost 2 bases, J lost 0 bases, and 4 bases lay in between. The CDR3 runs 12 residues. CDR3 in amino acids: CAWSTVNTEAFF. Here the CDR3 DNA reads TGTGCCTGGAGTACGGTGAACACTGAAGCTTTCTTT.

This rearrangement joins TRBV19 to TRBJ1-4; D ambiguous. V was trimmed by 7 bases and J by 7 bases, leaving 10 bases between them. The germline V gene has CDR1 LNHDA and CDR2 SQIVND (reference sequence). CDR3 length equals 12 residues. The CDR3 nucleotides are TGTGCCAGTAAAAGAACGGCTGAAAAACTGTTTTTT. Translation gives CASKRTAEKLFF.

This clone was seen just once. The chain carries TRBV13 and TRBJ1-2; no clear D. This CDR3 spans 14 amino acids. The V end lost 3 bases, the J end lost 11 bases, and 19 bases lay between the germline ends. Germline V gene sequence: CDR1 PRHDT, CDR2 FYEKMQ (reference sequence). CDR3 DNA sequence: TGTGCCAGCAGCTTGGGAAGAGAGTCTATCGGGTACACCTTC. Its protein is CASSLGRESIGYTF.

The chain couples TRBV7-2 to TRBJ2-7, with unresolved D. Germline V gives CDR1 SGHTA, CDR2 FQGNSA. V lost 3 bases to trimming and J lost 2 bases, with 11 bases between them. The CDR3 is 14 residues long. CDR3 coding DNA: TGTGCCAGCAGCTTTGGTAGCAATACCTACGAGCAGTACTTC. This codes for CASSFGSNTYEQYF.

The chain carries TRBV15 and TRBJ2-1; TRBD2 is a possible D gene (5 bases). The CDR3 covers 15 residues. Looked up from germline, CDR1 is LNHNV and CDR2 is YYDKDF (reference sequence). Trimming took off 1 base at V and 2 bases at J, with 9 bases between the two ends. The CDR3 region is CATSRGGGTYNEQFF. CDR3 DNA: TGTGCCACCAGCAGAGGCGGAGGCACCTACAATGAGCAGTTCTTC.

There are a few counts of this clone. The chain employs TRBV6-5 and TRBJ1-4; D is unresolved. V was clipped by 8 bases and J by 5 bases, with 15 bases between them. The CDR3 spans 14 residues. CDR1 and CDR2 (germline): MNHEY, SVGAGI. The CDR3 region is CASQETGSNEKLFF. The CDR3 DNA reads as TGTGCCAGCCAAGAGACGGGCAGCAATGAAAAACTGTTTTTT.

J is TRBJ2-3 and V is TRBV4-1; the match to TRBD2 covers 7 bases. The germline V gene encodes CDR1 MGHRA and CDR2 YSYEKL. This CDR3 contains 15 residues. J lost 4 bases, V lost 0 bases, and 4 bases had no gene match. The CDR3 nucleotides read TGCGCCAGCAGCCAAGAAGGCGGGAGAGCAGATACGCAGTATTTT. Residues: CASSQEGGRADTQYF.

This chain joins TRBV7-2 and TRBJ1-1, with D perhaps TRBD1 (6 bases). V was clipped by 5 bases and J by 4 bases, with 14 bases between them. CDR1 SGHTA and CDR2 FQGNSA come from the germline V gene. This CDR3 spans 14 amino acids. CDR3 protein: CASSTKGGGTEAFF. The CDR3 DNA is TGTGCCAGCAGCACCAAGGGGGGAGGCACTGAAGCTTTCTTT. The whole variable domain, filled in from reference TRBV7-2 and TRBJ1-1, reads GAGVSQSPSNKVTEKGKDVELRCDPISGHTALYWYRQSLGQGLEFLIYFQGNSAPDKSGLPSDRFSAERTGGSVSTLTIQRTQQEDSAVYLCASSTKGGGTEAFFGQGTRLTVV.

This clone was observed a single time. The chain has TRBV11-2 and TRBJ2-2; D ambiguous. Germline-derived CDR1 and CDR2 are SGHAT and FQNNGV. This CDR3 contains 14 residues. V was shortened by 2 bases and J by 4 bases, with 8 bases between the two germline ends. CDR3 sequence: CASSLRWSTGELFF. In nucleotides, the CDR3 is TGTGCCAGCAGCTTACGCTGGAGCACCGGGGAGCTGTTTTTT.

The chain combines TRBV7-9 with TRBJ1-4, with D tentatively TRBD1 (6 bases). V was clipped by 5 bases and J by 5 bases, with 12 bases between them. The CDR3 loop spans 14 amino acids. Germline-derived CDR1 and CDR2 are SEHNR and FQNEAQ (reference sequence). DNA of the CDR3: TGTGCCAGCAGCCCAGGACAGCAAAATGAAAAACTGTTTTTT. Translating it yields CASSPGQQNEKLFF.

The chain carries TRBV7-2 and TRBJ1-3; 11 nucleotides line up with TRBD1. CDR3 length: 18 amino acids. With 3 bases clipped from V and 0 bases from J, the junction kept 7 bases outside the gene matches. Germline assignment: CDR1 SGHTA and CDR2 FQGNSA. The CDR3 DNA sequence: TGTGCCAGCAGCTTTACGGGGACAGGGGGTCTCTCTGGAAACACCATATATTTT. It yields the protein CASSFTGTGGLSGNTIYF.

The V call is TRBV6-6, the J call TRBJ1-1; D not resolved. V lost 6 bases, J lost 6 bases, and 11 bases lay in between. Germline V gives CDR1 MNHNY, CDR2 SVGAGI (reference sequence). There are 12 residues in the CDR3. In DNA, the CDR3 is TGTGCCAGCAGCAACCGGTTTTCTGAAGCTTTCTTT. Translating it yields CASSNRFSEAFF.

The CDR3 DNA follows: TGTGCCAGCAGCTTAGGGCGTATGAATGAGCAGTTCTTC. Protein sequence: CASSLGRMNEQFF. V usage is TRBV7-8 and J usage is TRBJ2-1; D unclear. CDR3 length equals 13 residues. The germline V gene has CDR1 SGHVS and CDR2 FQNEAQ. V lost 1 base and J 7 bases, leaving 8 bases between the germline ends.

The rearrangement links TRBV28 to TRBJ1-4; TRBD1 aligns across 8 bases. Trimming took 1 base from V and 7 from J; bases not matched to a gene: 2. The CDR3 runs 14 residues. Germline values: CDR1 MDHEN, CDR2 SYDVKM. For the CDR3, the DNA is TGTGCCAGCAGTTTATCAGGGGGCGGTGAAAAACTGTTTTTT. Its translation: CASSLSGGGEKLFF.

The rearrangement joins TRBV5-1 to TRBJ1-4; no definite D call. The germline V gene has CDR1 SGHRS and CDR2 YFSETQ. Between the trimmed V and J ends, which lost 2 bases and 4 bases, there was a span of 15 bases. CDR3 length: 16 amino acids. The CDR3 loop reads CASSFAQVQFNEKLFF. CDR3 bases: TGCGCCAGCAGCTTTGCTCAGGTCCAATTTAATGAAAAACTGTTTTTT.

V usage is TRBV18 and J usage is TRBJ2-7; no definite D call. In germline, CDR1 is KGHSH, CDR2 LQKENI. The CDR3 is 13 amino acids. Trimming cost V 2 bases and J 3 bases, with 8 bases left between them. The CDR3 is CASSPGIDYEQYF. The CDR3 DNA reads TGTGCCAGCTCACCAGGGATTGACTACGAGCAGTACTTC.

The chain employs TRBV9 and TRBJ2-3; D is unresolved. The CDR3 sequence is 15 residues long. From germline, CDR1 is SGDLS and CDR2 YYNGEE. With 0 bases removed from V and 1 base from J, the gap between germline ends came to 9 bases. The CDR3 sequence is CASSVGSFRTDTQYF. In nucleotides, the CDR3 is TGTGCCAGCAGCGTAGGCTCCTTCCGCACAGATACGCAGTATTTT.

This clone was counted once. This chain joins TRBV5-6 and TRBJ2-2, with 9 bases that match TRBD2. The germline V gene has CDR1 SGHDT and CDR2 YYEEEE. V shed 1 base and J 3 bases; nucleotides not matched to a gene: 13. This CDR3 is 19 amino acids long. The CDR3 loop reads CASSLFGAGGPTDTGELFF. The CDR3 nucleotides read TGTGCCAGCAGCTTGTTCGGGGCGGGAGGGCCGACTGACACCGGGGAGCTGTTTTTT.

V gene TRBV2 combines with J gene TRBJ2-2; D call uncertain. Trimming stripped 7 bases from V and 0 bases from J, with 9 bases between. CDR3 length: 14 residues. Germline loops: CDR1 SNHLY, CDR2 FYNNEI. The CDR3 here is CASKEVTNTGELFF. Written as DNA, the CDR3 is TGTGCCAGCAAAGAGGTGACGAACACCGGGGAGCTGTTTTTT.

CDR3 DNA: TGTGCCAGCAGTGATTTAAGCTCCCTCTCCTACGAGCAGTACTTC. Protein: CASSDLSSLSYEQYF. The chain employs TRBV25-1 and TRBJ2-7; D is ambiguous. Between the trimmed V and J ends, which lost 3 bases and 0 bases, there was a span of 12 bases. The CDR3 runs 15 residues. Germline V gene lookup returns CDR1 MGHDK and CDR2 SYGVNS.

The V and J genes are TRBV28 and TRBJ2-3; TRBD2 matches 9 bases. V was clipped by 5 bases and J by 3 bases; unmatched bases: 6. Germline V gene data show CDR1 as MDHEN and CDR2 as SYDVKM. CDR3 length: 15 residues. The CDR3 reads CASSSGGRSTDTQYF. DNA for the CDR3: TGTGCCAGCAGTAGCGGGGGGCGGAGTACAGATACGCAGTATTTT.